The subject of this entry is one TCR beta chain. Its binding antigen is unknown. No much larger clone is present one base from it, and per-base qualities are unavailable. Other DNA sequences in the same sample also yield this CDR3. Using the deep immunoSEQ assay, TCR CDR3 regions were amplified from genomic DNA by multiplex PCR. For each cell subset, the extracted genomic DNA was distributed evenly across all wells of several immunoSEQ 96-well plates, and each plate served as one replicate. Each replicate PCR for sorted subsets received 150 to 250 ng genomic DNA, equal to roughly 30,000 T cell genomes. The purified libraries were quantified using a Qubit 3.0 fluorometer, sized with a Bioanalyzer 2100, and then quantified again using the KAPA Library Quantification kit. Every immunoSEQ 96-well plate was sequenced on a dedicated single-read 150-cycle Illumina NextSeq 550 flow cell. Per the original workflow: The immunoSEQ output contained only junctional sequences without quality scores, so filtering could not match that applied to full-length reads. Sequences were annotated with PyIR, a Python wrapper for IgBLAST v1.9, and V/J genes and CDR3 were assigned using IMGT germline references. Reads were removed for weak V/J assignments (E-value above 1e-6), missing CDR3, stop codons, out-of-frame junctions, or ambiguous translated residues. V3J clonotypes were defined by identical inferred V gene, J gene, and CDR3 amino acid sequence. Percentage overlap between repertoires was computed as shared unique clonotypes divided by the size of the smaller repertoire. Repertoire richness was assessed with RTK rarefaction, the Chao1 estimator, and Recon v2.1 estimates of unobserved clonotypes. Generation probabilities were computed with OLGA for all TCRbeta clonotypes obtained by the gDNA method from several donors. TCRdb limited this immuneACCESS table to in-frame rearrangements with V and J called. A share of clones is missing; checked studies link under half to unresolved V genes, and the rest is unexplained. That table is the source of V, J and clone size, and D and trimming were worked out from the DNA. Present in this sample are about 2 million clones, about 95% of which were seen just once. The top ten hold 0.13% of the sample.

This specimen belongs to a study of shared clonotypes between healthy human individuals (dated by TCRdb to 2020 to 2022). Notes on the research overall: The cohort included three men and a couple of women between 18 and 49 years of age. For each donor, CD4 naive and CD4 memory were each run on three plates, CD8 naive on two plates, and CD8 memory on one plate. Per donor, leukapheresis produced somewhere between about 0.9 and 9 billion PBMCs. Different laboratories and diverse techniques were used to prepare libraries and sequence TCR repertoires, to increase sequencing depth and limit assay-specific biases. To estimate repertoire size and how much clonotypes are shared between individuals, the study performed deep sequencing of blood TCR repertoires from about 5 healthy adults. General study outcomes and caveats: Pairwise subsampling indicated that sequencing depth was expected to affect the degree of clonotype sharing among donors. The genetic and exposure-history diversity represented was limited by the small number of donors. Rarefaction of sorted-subset datasets indicated incomplete sequencing despite the large sequencing depth. When several donors were compared, the shared fraction of clonotypes was around 5.1% for naive CD4, 3.5% to 4% for naive CD8, 2% to 2.5% for memory CD4, and 0.35% to 0.4% for memory CD8. Estimated clonotype richness was generally larger for naive than for memory subsets. Only blood was sampled, and tissue TCR repertoires likely differ from those in blood. Clonotypes shared by all four sorted-subset donors showed higher generation probabilities than non-shared clonotypes.

Healthy HIV-negative adults with no recently reported acute infections or vaccinations were included as donors. All donors were Caucasian adults living in Nashville, Tennessee, USA. Magnetic negative selection was used to enrich CD4+ T cells, after which naive cells were positively selected on CD45RA and the negative fraction became the memory subset. Blood was collected by leukapheresis, and PBMCs were isolated by Ficoll-Histopaque density gradient centrifugation and then cryopreserved in liquid nitrogen vapor phase. Analytical flow cytometry was used to check the purity and quantity of each magnetically sorted T cell population. Genomic DNA was isolated from each sorted fraction and quantified by UV absorbance on a Nanodrop 2000c. Reading from cysteine to phenylalanine, the CDR3 counts 15 amino acids. Only the CDR3 portion is preserved as DNA: 45 bases, with reading frame beginning at the first base. Based on the germline V gene, the CDR1 and CDR2 sequences are SGHRS and YFSETQ. The junction shows trimming of 3 bases on V and 2 bases on J, and the gene matches do not reach 3 bases of it.

Input material: naive CD4+ T cells sorted from blood. Sample cell subset or site, as interpreted from the label and publication: CD45RA+ positively selected. Recombination joined TRBV5-1 with TRBJ1-4, with 8 bases aligning to TRBD1. The sequence derives from a young man in good health. The DNA sequence follows: TGCGCCAGCAGCTCCACAGGGGGGACTAATGAAAAACTGTTTTTT. It is translated as CASSSTGGTNEKLFF.